Below, one T cell receptor (beta chain) is given with its context. The read terminates 3 residues ahead of where the CDR3 ends, so the germline J gene completes it. The data originate from a study of T cells in women clearing cervical HPV infection. Study summary: Controls gave blood once infection was undetectable; cases at lesion identification.

Sequencing used immunoSEQ multiplex PCR; TCRdb keeps in-frame clones, though not all of them. The sample totals some 14,000 clones. Trimming removed 2 bases from V and 4 bases from J, with 11 bases in between. This CDR3 is 14 amino acids long. Germline V gene lookup returns CDR1 MNHNS and CDR2 SASEGT. The rearrangement uses TRBV6-1 and TRBJ1-2; no definite D call. This TCR was sampled from a woman aged 18 to 75 with a cervical HPV16 infection that either progressed to CIN3+ or cleared (not recorded which). What was sequenced was blood buffy coat. The sequenced CDR3 bases are TGTGCCAGCAGTGAACGTGCGCTATCCTATGGC. Encoded protein: CASSERALSYG. From start to end, the CDR3 is CASSERALSYGYTF.